This TCR beta chain is drawn from a study of blood T cell repertoires in COVID-19. The CDR3 runs 12 residues. The V end lost 4 bases, the J end lost 3 bases, and 7 bases lay between the germline ends. Germline CDR1 WNHNN, CDR2 SYGVQD (reference sequence). Sequencing used immunoSEQ multiplex PCR; TCRdb keeps in-frame clones, though not all of them. Of about 300,000 clones listed, around 90% are singletons. The source material was peripheral blood. This clonotype was obtained from a woman in her twenties or thirties with COVID-19, enrolled during active disease. This chain uses TRBV10-1 with TRBJ2-7; D may be TRBD2 (5 bases). Written as DNA, the CDR3 is TGCGCCAGCAGTGCCGGGAACTACGAGCAGTACTTC. This translates into CASSAGNYEQYF.